These 5 T cell receptor beta chains share one sample of origin, sequenced in a study of CD8 T cells in ankylosing spondylitis. Using its own MiXCR run on the 5' RACE reads, TCRdb lists one record per CDR3 protein. The sample has some 800,000 distinct CDR3 sequences; approximately 12% are singletons. The antigens for these receptors are not known. Study results and caveats: A TCR beta motif of fewer than ten highly homologous variants seemed to mark ankylosing spondylitis blood.

The source material was blood, either unsorted or a sorted T cell fraction (not recorded which). These receptors were obtained from a male donor with ankylosing spondylitis.

This clonotype was counted only a few times. The gene calls are TRBV5-4 and TRBJ2-3, with 9 bases aligning to TRBD1. CDR3 length: 16 residues. Germline V gene data show CDR1 as SGHNT and CDR2 as YYREEE (reference sequence). The trim removed 5 bases at V and 4 bases at J, leaving 11 bases unmatched. The CDR3 here is CASSFPDRGAADTQYF. The CDR3 nucleotides read TGTGCCAGCAGTTTTCCCGACAGGGGGGCGGCAGATACGCAGTATTTT.

V usage is TRBV21-1 and J usage is TRBJ2-3. TRBV21-1 corresponds to a pseudogene. This CDR3 has 15 amino acids. As DNA, the CDR3 is TGTGCCAGCAGCAAAATTTGCGTTTGGACAGATACGCAGTATTTT. It codes for CASSKICVWTDTQYF.

The chain is built from TRBV15 and TRBJ1-4; possibly TRBD1 for D (5 bases). Germline V CDR1 and CDR2: LNHNV, YYDKDF (reference sequence). V lost 0 bases to trimming and J lost 6 bases, with 11 bases between them. The CDR3 is made up of 15 amino acids. The CDR3 loop reads CATSREYGGDEKLFF. The CDR3 DNA reads TGTGCCACCAGCAGAGAGTATGGAGGGGATGAAAAACTGTTTTTT.

Ten or more counts support this clonotype. V gene TRBV6-5 combines with J gene TRBJ2-1; a weak D match, TRBD1 (6 bases). The CDR3 sequence is 18 residues long. V was shortened by 4 bases and J by 6 bases, with 25 bases between the two germline ends. Germline V gene data show CDR1 as MNHEY and CDR2 as SVGAGI. CDR3 sequence reads: CASSSPGGGPIQGNEQFF. In nucleotides, the CDR3 is TGTGCCAGCAGTTCCCCCGGTGGGGGACCCATACAGGGCAATGAGCAGTTCTTC.

The gene calls are TRBV20-1 and TRBJ2-5, with D uncertain. CDR1 and CDR2 (germline): DFQATT, SNEGSKA (reference sequence). The CDR3 extends over 15 amino acids. The V and J ends lost 0 bases and 4 bases respectively, with 15 bases between them. CDR3 DNA: TGCAGTGCTAGAGATCCGCAAGACTGGAGAGAGACCCAGTACTTC. The encoded protein is CSARDPQDWRETQYF.